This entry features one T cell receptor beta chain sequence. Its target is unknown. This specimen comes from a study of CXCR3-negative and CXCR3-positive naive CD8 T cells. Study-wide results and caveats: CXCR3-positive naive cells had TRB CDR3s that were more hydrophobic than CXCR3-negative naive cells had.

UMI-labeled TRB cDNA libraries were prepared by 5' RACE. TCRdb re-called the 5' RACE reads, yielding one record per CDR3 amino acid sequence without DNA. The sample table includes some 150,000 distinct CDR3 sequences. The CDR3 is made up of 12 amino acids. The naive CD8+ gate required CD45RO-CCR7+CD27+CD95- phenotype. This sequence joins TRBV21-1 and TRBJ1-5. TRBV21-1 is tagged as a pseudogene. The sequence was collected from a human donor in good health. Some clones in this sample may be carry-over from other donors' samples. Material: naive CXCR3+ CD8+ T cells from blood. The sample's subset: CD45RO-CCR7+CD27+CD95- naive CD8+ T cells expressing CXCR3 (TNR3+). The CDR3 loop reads CASTLRHQPQHF.